Listed below are T cell receptor beta chains from one sample, sequenced in a study of liver allograft versus peripheral blood T cells. In TCRdb, the reads were re-called with MiXCR into one record per CDR3 protein. The table shows a few thousand distinct CDR3 sequences, with over 15% occurring only once. Every receptor here comes from a human patient who had a liver transplant. The T cells may partly be graft donor cells. CDR3s include the opening cysteine and the closing phenylalanine or tryptophan. The order of the fields is clone size, V gene, D gene, J gene, CDR3 DNA, CDR3 protein. The D gene is left open where the match is weak. A clone size is listed for some rows: how often the clone was seen (once, few, many), or a class if it is expanded.

>once|TRBV7-2|.|TRBJ2-1
TGTGCCAGCAGCGCAAGGTGGCAGGGGGGATACAATGAGCAGTTCTTC
CASSARWQGGYNEQFF
>medium-sized|TRBV15|TRBD2|TRBJ2-3
TGTGCCACCAGCAGAGGATTGGGACTAGCGGGATCAGATACGCAGTATTTT
CATSRGLGLAGSDTQYF
>many|TRBV30|.|TRBJ2-1
TGTGCCTGGAAACAGGGCAAGCAGTTCTTC
CAWKQGKQFF
>medium-sized|TRBV19|.|TRBJ1-1
TGTGCCAGTAGTATTGGAGGGCCCCCCGCTGAAGCTTTCTTT
CASSIGGPPAEAFF
>many|TRBV18|.|TRBJ2-7
TGTGCCAGCTCACCACTCCCCAGGGGCTCCTACGAGCAGTACTTC
CASSPLPRGSYEQYF
>many|TRBV6-1|.|TRBJ2-7
TGTGCCAGCAGTAGACAGGTTTACGAGCAGTACTTC
CASSRQVYEQYF
>medium-sized|TRBV27|.|TRBJ1-1
TGTGCCAGCAGTTTAATGCCGAACACTGAAGCTTTCTTT
CASSLMPNTEAFF
>medium-sized|TRBV6-1|TRBD2|TRBJ2-3
TGTGCCAGCAAACGTGGGAGGGCCGTAGATACGCAGTATTTT
CASKRGRAVDTQYF
>medium-sized|TRBV19|.|TRBJ1-4
TGTGCCACCGGAAGGGGGGGTGTTGAAAAACTGTTTTTT
CATGRGGVEKLFF
>medium-sized|TRBV13|.|TRBJ2-7
TGTGCCAGCAGCTCCCGGGGGCACGACTCCTACGAGCAGTACTTC
CASSSRGHDSYEQYF
>.|TRBV7-9|.|TRBJ1-3
TGTGCCAGCATGAGGGGGGGGGCCTCTGGAAACACCATATATTTT
CASMRGGASGNTIYF
>medium-sized|TRBV15|TRBD1|TRBJ1-2
TGTGCCACCAGCGACGACAGGGGTGACGGCTACACCTTC
CATSDDRGDGYTF
>.|TRBV5-1|.|TRBJ2-1
TGCGCCAGCAGCCTGAGACAGAGCTCCTACAATGAGCAGTTCTTC
CASSLRQSSYNEQFF
>large|TRBV29-1|.|TRBJ2-5
TGCAGCGTTAATGAGGTGGGGGCGATGGAGACCCAGTACTTC
CSVNEVGAMETQYF
>many|TRBV7-9|.|TRBJ1-4
TGTGCCAGCAGCTTATCTTTCGGAGCGAATGAAAAACTGTTTTTT
CASSLSFGANEKLFF
>few|TRBV2|TRBD1|TRBJ2-1
TGTGCCAGCAGTGGGACGACAGGGAGTTCCTACAATGAGCAGTTCTTC
CASSGTTGSSYNEQFF
>many|TRBV11-2|TRBD2|TRBJ2-7
TGTGCCAGCAGCTTAGCGGGAGGTGGAGAGCAGTACTTC
CASSLAGGGEQYF
>once|TRBV27|TRBD1|TRBJ2-7
TGTGCCAGCAGCCCGGCGGCGGGACAGGGGACCTACGAGCAGTACTTC
CASSPAAGQGTYEQYF
>.|TRBV7-9|.|TRBJ2-1
TGTGCCAGCGCTCTCTCCTACAATGAGCAGTTCTTC
CASALSYNEQFF
>few|TRBV11-2|.|TRBJ1-6
TGTGCCAGCAGTCGAACGTCAGGGAAGAATTCACCCCTCCACTTT
CASSRTSGKNSPLHF
>.|TRBV11-2|TRBD1|TRBJ2-3
TGTGCCAGCAGCTTAGTGCTGGGACAGGGGACAGATACGCAGTATTTT
CASSLVLGQGTDTQYF
>large|TRBV27|.|TRBJ2-1
TGTGCCAGCAGTTTACCACTAGGGGGAGGACACAATGAGCAGTTCTTC
CASSLPLGGGHNEQFF
>hyperexpanded|TRBV6-6|.|TRBJ2-7
TGTGCCAGCAGTTACGGGGGGGCCAACGAGCAGTACTTC
CASSYGGANEQYF
>medium-sized|TRBV19|.|TRBJ1-1
TGTGCCAGTAGTATGGGCCCGGGCAGCACTGAAGCTTTCTTT
CASSMGPGSTEAFF
>few|TRBV27|.|TRBJ2-7
TGTGCCAGCAGTTTAGGTCCAGGGGACTACGAGCAGTACTTC
CASSLGPGDYEQYF
>large|TRBV28|.|TRBJ2-7
TGTGCCAGCAGTCCGGGCTCCTACGAGCAGTACTTC
CASSPGSYEQYF
>many|TRBV28|.|TRBJ2-7
TGTGCCAGCAGTCCCGAGGGTCCTCTTTTACCGAACTTC
CASSPEGPLLPNF
>medium-sized|TRBV27|.|TRBJ2-1
TGTGCCAGCAGTTTATCGAGGCTAGGTGCGCTCTACAATGAGCAGTTCTTC
CASSLSRLGALYNEQFF
>.|TRBV19|.|TRBJ1-5
TGTGCCAGTAGAATCACGGATTTTAGCAATCAGCCCCAGCATTTT
CASRITDFSNQPQHF
>medium-sized|TRBV27|.|TRBJ2-7
TGTGCCAGCAGTTCCGGTGGGACCTACGAGCAGTACTTC
CASSSGGTYEQYF
>medium-sized|TRBV11-2|TRBD1|TRBJ2-7
TGTGCCAGCAGCCCTCCGGACAGGCAGTTTTACGAGCAGTACTTC
CASSPPDRQFYEQYF
>.|TRBV27|.|TRBJ1-1
TGTGCCAGCAGTTTAAGGGGAAAGGGGACTGAAGCTTTCTTT
CASSLRGKGTEAFF
>many|TRBV7-9|TRBD1|TRBJ2-2
TGTGCCAGCAGCTCTCCGGGACAGGGGGCGAACACCGGGGAGCTGTTTTTT
CASSSPGQGANTGELFF
>medium-sized|TRBV7-9|TRBD2|TRBJ2-7
TGTGCCAGCATCCCGGGGCGGGGGTCCTACGAGCAGTACTTC
CASIPGRGSYEQYF
>medium-sized|TRBV7-9|.|TRBJ2-7
TGTGCCAGCAGCCCGACCCCCTACGAGCAGTACTTC
CASSPTPYEQYF
>medium-sized|TRBV5-5|.|TRBJ1-2
TGTGCCAGCAGCTTGGATCAAAACTATGGCTACACCTTC
CASSLDQNYGYTF
>medium-sized|TRBV7-9|.|TRBJ2-1
TGTGCCAGCAGCTTACGGGGGCGGCCCTACAATGAGCAGTTCTTC
CASSLRGRPYNEQFF
>.|TRBV3-1|.|TRBJ1-1
TGTGCCAGCAGCCCTGAAACGCGGGGGGGGCACACTGAAGCTTTCTTT
CASSPETRGGHTEAFF
>large|TRBV27|.|TRBJ1-5
TGTGCCAGCAGTTTGATCCGGGAAGGACAGCCCCAGCATTTT
CASSLIREGQPQHF
>medium-sized|TRBV19|.|TRBJ1-1
TGTGCCAGTAGCACACACAGGGAGGGTAGTGAAGCTTTCTTT
CASSTHREGSEAFF
>medium-sized|TRBV27|.|TRBJ1-2
TGTGCCAGCAGTTTGGCAGGAGGGTCCTATGGCTACACCTTC
CASSLAGGSYGYTF
>large|TRBV6-2/TRBV6-3|TRBD1|TRBJ2-4
TGTGCCAGCAGTTACTACCCGGACAGGACGGTGGCCAAAAACATTCAGTACTTC
CASSYYPDRTVAKNIQYF
>medium-sized|TRBV27|.|TRBJ1-1
TGTGCCAGCAGTTTATCGGGGGGCCGAGTGAACACTGAAGCTTTCTTT
CASSLSGGRVNTEAFF
>large|TRBV6-1|TRBD1|TRBJ1-5
TGTGCCAGCGGGGGACAGGGCAGTCAGCCCCAGCATTTT
CASGGQGSQPQHF
>medium-sized|TRBV6-5|.|TRBJ1-5
TGTGCCAGCAGTTACAGCCAACGGAATCAGCCCCAGCATTTT
CASSYSQRNQPQHF
>medium-sized|TRBV6-1|TRBD1|TRBJ2-7
TGTGCCAGCAGCCACAGGGGGCGTAACTACGAGCAGTACTTC
CASSHRGRNYEQYF
>medium-sized|TRBV6-6|.|TRBJ2-7
TGTGCCAGCATCGACAACGGCAGAAACTCCTACGAGCAGTACTTC
CASIDNGRNSYEQYF
>medium-sized|TRBV6-6|.|TRBJ1-2
TGTGCCAGCCTTCAGGGGATCTATGGCTACACCTTC
CASLQGIYGYTF
>.|TRBV7-9|TRBD1|TRBJ1-4
TGTGCCAGCAGCTTATCTCTCCGAGACAGGGGGCCTGAAAAACTGTTTTTT
CASSLSLRDRGPEKLFF
>.|TRBV5-6|.|TRBJ2-1
TGTGCCAGCAGCTTGGCACTGGGGTATGAGCAGTTCTTC
CASSLALGYEQFF
>medium-sized|TRBV15|TRBD1|TRBJ2-7
TGTGCCACCAGCAGTGCGACCGGGACAGGGAGGCACTACGAGCAGTACTTC
CATSSATGTGRHYEQYF
>medium-sized|TRBV5-4|.|TRBJ1-6
TGTGCCAGCAGGTCCGAGGGAGGTGATTCACCCCTCCACTTT
CASRSEGGDSPLHF
>.|TRBV29-1|TRBD2|TRBJ2-3
TGCAGCGTTTCTAGCGGGGGTAGCACAGATACGCAGTATTTT
CSVSSGGSTDTQYF